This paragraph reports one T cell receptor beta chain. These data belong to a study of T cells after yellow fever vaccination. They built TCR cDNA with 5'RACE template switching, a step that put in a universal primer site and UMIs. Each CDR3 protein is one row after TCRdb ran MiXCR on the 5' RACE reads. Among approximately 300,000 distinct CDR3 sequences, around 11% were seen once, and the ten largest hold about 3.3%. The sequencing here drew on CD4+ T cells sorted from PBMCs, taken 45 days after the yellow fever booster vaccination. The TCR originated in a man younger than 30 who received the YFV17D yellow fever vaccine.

CDR3 nucleotides: TGTGCCAGCGCAGGAGGCCCTCGGGTAATGGATACGCAGTATTTT. Encoded protein: CASAGGPRVMDTQYF. The chain uses TRBV7-2 and TRBJ2-3; weak D call: TRBD2 (5 bases). V lost 8 bases and J lost 6, with 21 bases in between. The CDR3 is 15 residues long. Germline CDR1 and CDR2: SGHTA and FQGNSA. Full variable domain (remainder filled in from reference TRBV7-2 and TRBJ2-3): GAGVSQSPSNKVTEKGKDVELRCDPISGHTALYWYRQSLGQGLEFLIYFQGNSAPDKSGLPSDRFSAERTGGSVSTLTIQRTQQEDSAVYLCASAGGPRVMDTQYFGPGTRLTVL.